Below are 22 T cell receptor beta chains sequenced from a single sample in a study of OX40 agonist ivuxolimab in advanced cancers. The protocol was immunoSEQ multiplex PCR, while the TCRdb copy is restricted to in-frame clones and leaves out a portion. The table has approximately 82,000 clones, approximately 85% seen once. Sample: CD4+ or CD8+ T cells sorted from blood, taken in a trial of the OX40 agonist ivuxolimab. Receptor source: an adult with an advanced solid tumor such as melanoma, head and neck, liver or kidney cancer.

V and J are TRBV29-1 and TRBJ2-1; 14 nucleotides line up with TRBD2. CDR1 SQVTM and CDR2 ANQGSEA come from the germline V gene. Germline trimming cut 7 bases from V and 7 bases from J; bases unmatched to any gene: 9. This CDR3 is built from 15 residues. The CDR3 loop is CSAGGTSGRMNEQFF. The CDR3 bases are TGCAGCGCCGGAGGGACTAGCGGGAGAATGAATGAGCAGTTCTTC.

The J gene is TRBJ2-3, the V gene TRBV19, with 9 positions matching TRBD1. J was trimmed by 3 bases and V by 4 bases; bases with no gene match: 8. The CDR3 extends over 16 amino acids. The germline CDR1 and CDR2 sequences are LNHDA and SQIVND (reference sequence). The CDR3 loop reads CASSTGLGQGTDTQYF. The CDR3 DNA sequence: TGTGCCAGTAGTACAGGTTTGGGACAGGGTACAGATACGCAGTATTTT.

This sequence joins TRBV5-6 and TRBJ1-6; D is perhaps TRBD1 (5 bases). V was cut by 4 bases and J by 9 bases, with 17 bases left in between. This CDR3 has 15 residues. Germline assignment: CDR1 SGHDT and CDR2 YYEEEE. CDR3 bases: TGTGCCAGCAGCCTAGACAGAGGGAGTGGTTCACCCCTCCACTTT. It codes for CASSLDRGSGSPLHF.

The V gene is TRBV2, the J gene TRBJ2-5; D remains unclear. Germline CDR1 is SNHLY and CDR2 is FYNNEI. Trimming took 3 bases from V and 5 from J, leaving 7 bases between them. The CDR3 covers 12 residues. Here the CDR3 reads CASSDFAETQYF. Written as DNA, the CDR3 is TGTGCCAGCAGTGATTTTGCTGAGACCCAGTACTTC.

This chain links TRBV14 with TRBJ2-1, with a possible D match to TRBD1 (8 bases). This CDR3 has 17 residues. Trimming removed 4 bases at V and 3 bases at J, with 19 bases between. From germline, CDR1 is SGHDN and CDR2 FVKESK. The CDR3 protein is CASSPPTGGGNYNEQFF. The DNA for the CDR3 is TGTGCCAGCAGCCCCCCCACAGGGGGGGGTAACTACAATGAGCAGTTCTTC.

The chain employs TRBV19 and TRBJ2-5; 7 nucleotides match TRBD2. Trimming removed 5 bases from V and 5 bases from J; junction bases left unmatched: 5. This CDR3 has 13 amino acids. In germline, CDR1 is LNHDA, CDR2 SQIVND (reference sequence). CDR3 sequence: CASSGGDWETQYF. CDR3 nucleotide sequence: TGTGCCAGTAGTGGGGGGGACTGGGAGACCCAGTACTTC.

A few counts support this clone. The chain links TRBV30 to TRBJ2-1; TRBD2 agrees at 12 bases. Per germline, CDR1 GTSNPN and CDR2 SVGIG (reference sequence). After removal of 2 bases from V and 8 bases from J, the junction contained 4 bases not matched to a gene. This CDR3 region has 14 residues. The CDR3 here is CAWSSSGRGDEQFF. DNA for the CDR3: TGTGCCTGGAGTTCTAGCGGGAGGGGGGATGAGCAGTTCTTC.

Details on this clone: The junction does not match germline at one end; this may be a read error. The gene calls are TRBV27 and TRBJ2-7; the D is unclear. CDR1 is MNHEY, CDR2 SMNVEV, per germline (reference sequence). There are 16 residues in the CDR3. CDR3 sequence (DNA): TGTGCCAGCAGTTTAAGGCCTCTGGGCTCGTCCTACGGGCAGTACTTC. It specifies CASSLRPLGSSYGQYF.

The chain has TRBV2 and TRBJ2-6; 10 bases fit TRBD2. Germline CDR1 is SNHLY and CDR2 is FYNNEI. The V gene end was trimmed by 4 bases and the J gene end by 1 base; junction bases not matched to a gene: 7. The CDR3 covers 18 residues. The CDR3 coding sequence is TGTGCCAGCAGTGTCCCTAGCGGGAGTGGATCTGGGGCCAACGTCCTGACTTTC. Translation gives CASSVPSGSGSGANVLTF.

The rearrangement uses TRBV19 and TRBJ1-5; the match to TRBD1 covers 8 bases. Germline values: CDR1 LNHDA, CDR2 SQIVND (reference sequence). With V trimmed by 3 bases and J by 5 bases, 3 bases remained unmatched. CDR3 size: 14 residues. The CDR3 DNA is TGTGCCAGTAGTATTCCAGGGGGCTATCAGCCCCAGCATTTT. This translates into CASSIPGGYQPQHF.

This clone has only one observation. The J gene is TRBJ1-2, the V gene TRBV18; a weak D match, TRBD1 (6 bases). Looked up from germline, CDR1 is KGHSH and CDR2 is LQKENI. With 6 bases removed from V and 5 bases from J, the gap between germline ends came to 19 bases. The CDR3 contains 15 residues. The CDR3 here is CASSPQPGGGYGYTF. CDR3 nucleotides: TGTGCCAGCTCCCCCCAGCCGGGGGGCGGGTATGGCTACACCTTC.

This rearrangement joins TRBV5-1 to TRBJ1-1; D is uncertain. The CDR3 runs to 15 residues. Trimming took off 0 bases at V and 3 bases at J, with 12 bases between the two ends. Germline CDR1 SGHRS, CDR2 YFSETQ. The CDR3 loop is CASSLVEVGDTEAFF. For the CDR3, the DNA is TGCGCCAGCAGCTTGGTTGAGGTTGGGGACACTGAAGCTTTCTTT.

CDR3 nucleotide sequence: TGTGCCAGCAGCCGTTATAGGCACTACGAGCAGTACTTC. Protein: CASSRYRHYEQYF. This chain uses TRBV27 with TRBJ2-7; D remains unclear. The CDR3 extends over 13 amino acids. Germline V CDR1 and CDR2: MNHEY, SMNVEV (reference sequence). Trimming removed 6 bases from V and 3 bases from J, with 12 bases in between.

The genes are TRBV28 and TRBJ1-1; no definite D call. V was shortened by 2 bases and J by 0 bases, with 10 bases between the two germline ends. This CDR3 spans 15 amino acids. Germline V CDR1 and CDR2: MDHEN, SYDVKM. Written as DNA, the CDR3 is TGTGCCAGCAGTTTAGTTGGGATTGTGAACACTGAAGCTTTCTTT. Amino acids: CASSLVGIVNTEAFF.

The V call is TRBV28, the J call TRBJ2-3; 9 nucleotides match TRBD2. The V and J ends lost 7 bases and 4 bases, in that order; junction bases with no gene match: 15. Germline CDR1 MDHEN, CDR2 SYDVKM. The CDR3 has 17 residues. The CDR3 reads CASTTGDRAGGADTQYF. CDR3 coding DNA: TGTGCCAGCACGACGGGGGATCGTGCGGGAGGGGCAGATACGCAGTATTTT.

CDR3 loop: CASSLVTTDNEQFF. The DNA of the CDR3 is TGTGCCAGCAGCTTAGTCACTACCGACAATGAGCAGTTCTTC. The J gene is TRBJ2-1, the V gene TRBV11-2; no clear D gene. The germline CDR1 and CDR2 sequences are SGHAT and FQNNGV. Trimming took off 1 base at V and 5 bases at J, with 9 bases between the two ends. This CDR3 contains 14 residues.

This chain uses TRBV15 with TRBJ2-7, with D possibly TRBD2 on 7 matching bases. The CDR3 spans 16 residues. Germline V lookup: CDR1 LNHNV, CDR2 YYDKDF (reference sequence). Trimming removed 1 base from V and 3 bases from J, with 16 bases in between. The CDR3 sequence is CATSRGTGGPGYEQYF. CDR3 in DNA: TGTGCCACCAGCAGAGGCACGGGGGGCCCTGGCTACGAGCAGTACTTC.

The chain joins TRBV9 to TRBJ2-2; a possible D gene is TRBD1 (6 bases). Germline V gene sequence: CDR1 SGDLS, CDR2 YYNGEE. The CDR3 loop spans 15 amino acids. Between the trimmed V and J ends, which lost 4 bases and 8 bases, there was a span of 18 bases. CDR3 sequence: CASSSGDPAAGELFF. The CDR3 nucleotides read TGTGCCAGCAGCTCAGGGGATCCGGCCGCTGGGGAGCTGTTTTTT.

This chain links TRBV5-1 with TRBJ2-2; TRBD1 agrees at 8 bases. Germline assignment: CDR1 SGHRS and CDR2 YFSETQ. CDR3 length equals 14 residues. V shed 4 bases and J 8 bases; nucleotides not matched to a gene: 7. DNA for the CDR3: TGCGCCAGCAGCCCGGGACAGGTTGGTGGGGAGCTGTTTTTT. It specifies CASSPGQVGGELFF.

This chain uses TRBV27 with TRBJ1-6; D unclear. Germline V lookup: CDR1 MNHEY, CDR2 SMNVEV (reference sequence). CDR3 length equals 15 residues. Trimming cost V 1 base and J 6 bases, with 10 bases left between them. CDR3 bases: TGTGCCAGCAGTTTATTAGGAGAGATTAATTCACCCCTCCACTTT. Translated, it gives CASSLLGEINSPLHF.

This chain links TRBV29-1 with TRBJ2-1; 16 nucleotides match TRBD2. Trimming at V came to 7 bases and at J to 9 bases, leaving 3 bases not matched to a gene. The CDR3 length is 13 residues. Germline V gene sequence: CDR1 SQVTM, CDR2 ANQGSEA. The CDR3 protein is CSAGTSGRGEQFF. The CDR3 DNA follows: TGCAGCGCTGGGACTAGCGGGAGGGGTGAGCAGTTCTTC.

This chain joins TRBV18 and TRBJ1-2, with 9 bases matching TRBD1. Unmatched junction bases numbered 12, after V lost 2 bases and J lost 8 bases. The CDR3 contains 16 residues. Looked up from germline, CDR1 is KGHSH and CDR2 is LQKENI. The CDR3 spells CASSPFTGTGNSGYTF. The CDR3 DNA follows: TGTGCCAGCTCACCATTTACCGGGACAGGGAATAGCGGCTACACCTTC.